This T cell receptor beta chain was documented in a study of blood T cells in healthy people across ages. A second PCR of 7 to 11 cycles used a sample-barcoded 5' primer and a J-beta primer mix. TCRdb fed the 5' RACE reads into MiXCR, producing one record per CDR3 protein. The sample lists roughly 680,000 distinct CDR3 sequences; 45% to 50% were seen once. This CDR3 comprises 14 residues. In germline, CDR1 is SGDLS, CDR2 YYNGEE. With 7 bases removed from V and 0 bases from J, the gap between germline ends came to 10 bases. This clonotype was seen a handful of times. The clonotype was recovered from an older woman in good health. The chain combines TRBV9 with TRBJ1-4, with D possibly being TRBD1 (5 bases). Specimen: blood. The DNA of the CDR3 is TGTGCCAGCTCGGACACCGCAACTAATGAAAAACTGTTTTTT. This translates into CASSDTATNEKLFF.